A single sample gave rise to the 20 T cell receptor beta chains below, sequenced in a study of T cell responses to AZD1222 COVID-19 vaccine (dated by TCRdb to the early 2020s). The library was obtained by the immunoSEQ multiplex PCR assay. TCRdb provides this immuneACCESS table in a form limited to in-frame rearrangements. Some clones are lacking; in checked studies, under half of them reflect an unresolved V gene, and why the rest are absent is not known. The sample includes some 180,000 clones, with 80% to 95% observed a single time. The biggest ten clones account for 1.5% to 2% of the sample. The time point tag for this specimen amounts to: about 28 days (+/-7) after the second vaccine dose. The sequenced sample was peripheral blood, obtained 28 days after the second AZD1222 dose. The receptors derive from an adult who received the AZD1222 COVID-19 vaccine.

The V call is TRBV29-1, the J call TRBJ1-6; no clear D gene. The V gene lost 4 bases and the J gene lost 6 bases, with 7 bases spanning the gap. The CDR3 sequence is 12 residues long. Per germline, CDR1 SQVTM and CDR2 ANQGSEA. The CDR3 DNA is TGCAGCGTTGCATATGGTAATTCACCCCTCCACTTT. Its protein product is CSVAYGNSPLHF.

The chain uses TRBV30 and TRBJ2-1; the D call may be TRBD1 or TRBD2 (5 bases each). Trimming removed 1 base at V and 11 bases at J, with 12 bases between. CDR3 length equals 12 residues. Per the germline V gene, CDR1 is GTSNPN and CDR2 is SVGIG (reference sequence). In DNA, the CDR3 is TGTGCCTGGAGTGCTTTTGGGACCCAGCAGTTCTTC. Translation: CAWSAFGTQQFF.

This clone appeared once. The chain links TRBV4-3 to TRBJ1-1; D unclear. The CDR3 runs 15 residues. Germline V gene sequence: CDR1 LGHNA, CDR2 YSLEER. The ends were cut back, 1 base at V and 1 base at J, with 10 bases in the middle. DNA for the CDR3: TGCGCCAGCAGCCAAGTCCCTGGGCAGAACACTGAAGCTTTCTTT. Protein sequence: CASSQVPGQNTEAFF.

This clone was seen only once. The DNA of the CDR3 is TGTGCCAGCAGCTTAGAAGGCTGGGGGGAGCTGTTTTTT. Translating gives CASSLEGWGELFF. The chain couples TRBV7-2 to TRBJ2-2; D unresolved. CDR3 size: 13 residues. CDR1 is SGHTA, CDR2 FQGNSA, per germline. Trimming pared 1 base from V and 8 bases from J, leaving 8 bases between.

V usage is TRBV27 and J usage is TRBJ1-6; no clear D. The CDR3 has 14 amino acids. Germline CDR1 MNHEY, CDR2 SMNVEV (reference sequence). Trimming took 6 bases from V and 0 from J, leaving 6 bases between them. The CDR3 loop is CASRQDSYNSPLHF. DNA of the CDR3: TGTGCCAGCAGGCAGGACTCCTATAATTCACCCCTCCACTTT.

The chain combines TRBV3-1 (or the pseudogene TRBV3-2) with TRBJ2-3; D ambiguous. V was clipped by 4 bases and J by 2 bases, with 16 bases between them. The germline gives CDR1 LGHDT, CDR2 YNNKEL (reference sequence). CDR3 length: 16 amino acids. CDR3 coding DNA: TGTGCCAGCAGCCCTGCCCCAGGTTCTTCCACAGATACGCAGTATTTT. Translating it yields CASSPAPGSSTDTQYF.

The rearrangement joins TRBV28 to TRBJ1-5; weak D call: TRBD1 (5 bases). Germline loops: CDR1 MDHEN, CDR2 SYDVKM. This CDR3 spans 14 amino acids. The germline V and J ends were trimmed by 6 bases and 9 bases, with 18 bases remaining between them. This CDR3 is CASRGFFGAGPQHF. CDR3 in DNA: TGTGCCAGCAGGGGCTTCTTTGGGGCGGGGCCCCAGCATTTT. Looking up the rest from reference TRBV28 and TRBJ1-5 gives the full variable domain: DVKVTQSSRYLVKRTGEKVFLECVQDMDHENMFWYRQDPGLGLRLIYFSYDVKMKEKGDIPEGYSVSREKKERFSLILESASTNQTSMYLCASRGFFGAGPQHFGDGTRLSIL.

The V gene is TRBV7-6, the J gene TRBJ2-7, with D possibly matching TRBD2 (6 bases). Germline assignment: CDR1 SGHVS and CDR2 FNYEAQ. CDR3 size: 14 residues. V was pared by 4 bases and J by 5 bases, with 15 bases between. Here the CDR3 DNA reads TGTGCCAGCAGCTCCGCCGGGGGTAGCAACGAGCAGTACTTC. Amino acid sequence: CASSSAGGSNEQYF.

The chain combines TRBV6-2 or TRBV6-3 with TRBJ2-2; 9 nucleotides align to TRBD1. Germline trimming cut 2 bases from V and 4 bases from J; bases unmatched to any gene: 11. The germline gives CDR1 MNHEY, CDR2 SVGEGT. The CDR3 is 18 amino acids. The CDR3 coding sequence is TGTGCCAGCAGTTACCCGAAACAGGGGGCGTCGAGCACCGGGGAGCTGTTTTTT. This sequence encodes CASSYPKQGASSTGELFF.

This clone was found once. The rearrangement joins TRBV5-1 to TRBJ2-5; 10 bases align to TRBD2. This CDR3 contains 17 residues. J gave up 1 base and V 4 bases, and 10 bases lay outside the gene matches. The germline V gene has CDR1 SGHRS and CDR2 YFSETQ. The CDR3 loop reads CASSPLSSGGIQETQYF. CDR3 nucleotides: TGCGCCAGCAGCCCCCTATCTAGCGGGGGAATCCAAGAGACCCAGTACTTC.

The V call is TRBV24-1, the J call TRBJ1-3; a possible D gene is TRBD1 (5 bases). The CDR3 runs 15 residues. V was clipped by 9 bases and J by 0 bases, with 14 bases between them. CDR1 and CDR2 from the germline V gene are KGHDR and SFDVKD. CDR3 region: CATPTASNSGNTIYF. DNA for the CDR3: TGTGCCACCCCGACAGCCTCGAACTCTGGAAACACCATATATTTT.

J is TRBJ2-3 and V is TRBV5-1; D gene unclear. V dropped 4 bases and J dropped 4 bases, with 16 bases sitting between them. This CDR3 is 15 amino acids long. Germline CDR1 reads SGHRS; CDR2 reads YFSETQ. CDR3 protein: CASSPGGVDADTQYF. Here the CDR3 DNA reads TGCGCCAGCAGCCCAGGTGGTGTGGATGCAGATACGCAGTATTTT.

This sequence joins TRBV30 and TRBJ1-6, with a possible D match to TRBD1 (5 bases). Germline values: CDR1 GTSNPN, CDR2 SVGIG (reference sequence). This CDR3 region has 13 residues. Trimming took off 7 bases at V and 8 bases at J, with 15 bases between the two ends. CDR3 bases: TGTGCCTTCAAATGGCGCAGGGATTCACCCCTCCACTTT. Amino acids: CAFKWRRDSPLHF.

V and J are TRBV10-3 and TRBJ1-5, with D unclear. Trimming took 3 bases from V and 5 from J, leaving 8 bases between them. CDR1 ENHRY and CDR2 SYGVKD come from the germline V gene. CDR3 length equals 13 residues. The CDR3 loop reads CAISDGSDQPQHF. In DNA form, the CDR3 reads TGTGCCATCAGTGACGGCAGCGATCAGCCCCAGCATTTT.

V gene TRBV4-1 combines with J gene TRBJ1-1; D is unclear. The CDR3 covers 14 residues. Trimming shortened V by 2 bases and J by 1 base, and 8 bases separated the two germline ends. Germline assignment: CDR1 MGHRA and CDR2 YSYEKL. CDR3 sequence (DNA): TGCGCCAGCAGCCAACCCACACAGAACACTGAAGCTTTCTTT. Translating gives CASSQPTQNTEAFF.

The chain links TRBV5-5 to TRBJ1-6; D remains ambiguous. V was trimmed by 2 bases and J by 9 bases, leaving 18 bases between them. The CDR3 spans 16 residues. CDR1 is SGHKS, CDR2 YYEKEE, per germline (reference sequence). The CDR3 here is CASSFTHPTEGSPLHF. The CDR3 bases are TGTGCCAGCAGCTTTACTCACCCCACGGAGGGTTCACCCCTCCACTTT. Combining the CDR3 with reference TRBV5-5 and TRBJ1-6 gives the whole variable domain DAGVTQSPTHLIKTRGQQVTLRCSPISGHKSVSWYQQVLGQGPQFIFQYYEKEERGRGNFPDRFSARQFPNYSSELNVNALLLGDSALYLCASSFTHPTEGSPLHFGNGTRLTVT.

The V call is TRBV19, the J call TRBJ1-5; TRBD1 agrees at 9 bases. The junction had 5 bases not matched to a gene; V was cut back by 6 bases and J by 5 bases. The CDR3 consists of 14 residues. From germline, CDR1 is LNHDA and CDR2 SQIVND (reference sequence). CDR3 loop: CASSDRGGHQPQHF. CDR3 DNA sequence: TGTGCCAGTAGCGACAGGGGGGGTCATCAGCCCCAGCATTTT. The variable domain in full, with the rest retrieved from reference TRBV19 and TRBJ1-5, is DGGITQSPKYLFRKEGQNVTLSCEQNLNHDAMYWYRQDPGQGLRLIYYSQIVNDFQKGDIAEGYSVSREKKESFPLTVTSAQKNPTAFYLCASSDRGGHQPQHFGDGTRLSIL.

V usage is TRBV9 and J usage is TRBJ2-7; D is perhaps TRBD2 (5 bases). This CDR3 comprises 16 residues. Between the trimmed V and J ends, which lost 3 bases and 1 base, there was a span of 17 bases. Germline V gene lookup returns CDR1 SGDLS and CDR2 YYNGEE. CDR3 sequence (DNA): TGTGCCAGCAGCGAATCGGGGATTCCTTTGTCCTACGAGCAGTACTTC. This encodes CASSESGIPLSYEQYF. The full variable domain, its missing parts supplied by reference TRBV9 and TRBJ2-7, is DSGVTQTPKHLITATGQRVTLRCSPRSGDLSVYWYQQSLDQGLQFLIQYYNGEERAKGNILERFSAQQFPDLHSELNLSSLELGDSALYFCASSESGIPLSYEQYFGPGTRLTVT.

V gene TRBV5-4 combines with J gene TRBJ2-3, with a weak D call TRBD2 (5 bases). Per germline, CDR1 SGHNT and CDR2 YYREEE (reference sequence). The CDR3 spans 16 residues. V was shortened by 2 bases and J by 6 bases, with 19 bases between the two germline ends. CDR3 sequence: CASSFGLLRRRDTQYF. CDR3 nucleotide sequence: TGTGCCAGCAGCTTCGGACTTCTCAGGCGGCGGGATACGCAGTATTTT.

This chain joins TRBV18 and TRBJ1-3, with D maybe TRBD1 (5 bases). This CDR3 is built from 16 residues. Looked up from germline, CDR1 is KGHSH and CDR2 is LQKENI. Trimming took 3 bases from V and 0 from J, leaving 12 bases between them. In DNA form, the CDR3 reads TGTGCCAGCTCACCCCCAGGGTGGGACTCTGGAAACACCATATATTTT. Protein sequence: CASSPPGWDSGNTIYF.